The clone carrying this T cell receptor (beta chain) was counted between two and nine times. What it binds is unknown. TCRdb independently ran MiXCR on the RT-PCR reads; one entry per CDR3 protein. The sample lists about 780,000 distinct CDR3 sequences, roughly 18% occurring once. This sample is drawn from a study of response to subunit inactivated influenza vaccine. Study-level results: The authors suggested that few new T cells are recruited per seasonal influenza vaccination.

The V gene's germline CDR1 is MDHEN and CDR2 SYDVKM. V lost 1 base and J 2 bases, leaving 12 bases between the germline ends. CDR3 length equals 15 residues. V usage is TRBV28 and J usage is TRBJ2-7, with D maybe TRBD2 (7 bases). The sample in question was PBMCs from blood, obtained 4 to 6 days after vaccination. This clonotype originated in a man aged 45 to 65 who received an inactivated influenza vaccine. CDR3: CASSLSGGLTYEQYF. As DNA, the CDR3 is TGTGCCAGCAGTTTATCGGGGGGCCTAACCTACGAGCAGTACTTC. The complete variable domain, with remaining parts taken from reference TRBV28 and TRBJ2-7, reads DVKVTQSSRYLVKRTGEKVFLECVQDMDHENMFWYRQDPGLGLRLIYFSYDVKMKEKGDIPEGYSVSREKKERFSLILESASTNQTSMYLCASSLSGGLTYEQYFGPGTRLTVT.